This T cell receptor beta chain is drawn from a study of T cell responses to AZD1222 COVID-19 vaccine. Trimming left V 6 bases short and J 4 bases short, with 23 bases between. The CDR3 loop spans 17 amino acids. Germline CDR1 and CDR2: LGHNT and FRNRAP. The data were produced by immunoSEQ multiplex PCR, yet TCRdb's version contains in-frame clones alone and is incomplete. The sample records some 130,000 clones, about 91% being singletons. The TCR originated in an adult who received the AZD1222 COVID-19 vaccine. V usage is TRBV12-5 and J usage is TRBJ2-3; D may be TRBD1 or TRBD2 (5 bases each). The sample consisted of peripheral blood, taken 28 days after the second AZD1222 dose. CDR3 bases: TGTGCTAGTGGACTACCCGCTAGCTCCAGAGGGGCAGATACGCAGTATTTT. Its translation: CASGLPASSRGADTQYF.